This is a list of T cell receptor beta chains from one sample in a study of blood T cell repertoires in COVID-19. TCRdb's table, derived via immunoSEQ multiplex PCR, lists solely in-frame clones and lacks some. The sample lists about 200,000 clones, 80% to 90% occurring once. The material sequenced was peripheral blood. These receptors all stem from a man aged 30 to 45 who had recovered from COVID-19. The CDR3 runs from the conserved cysteine through the conserved F or W. The order of the fields is D gene, V gene, J gene, clone size, CDR3 protein, CDR3 DNA. The D gene is left open where the match is weak. A row's size may be missing; if present it is once, few, many or a size class.

>-|TRBV10-2|TRBJ1-2|-
CASSVKGVVEGYGYTF
TGCGCCAGCAGTGTTAAGGGGGTAGTTGAGGGATATGGCTACACCTTC
>-|TRBV4-2|TRBJ1-2|-
CASSQDGGVYGYTF
TGTGCCAGCAGCCAAGACGGGGGGGTCTATGGCTACACCTTC
>-|TRBV18|TRBJ2-1|-
CATRGGLFSSYNEQFF
TGTGCCACCCGTGGGGGCCTTTTCAGCTCCTACAATGAGCAGTTCTTC
>TRBD2|TRBV5-4|TRBJ2-5|few
CASSLAPGTSGGTQYF
TGTGCCAGCAGCTTGGCCCCCGGGACTAGCGGCGGGACCCAGTACTTC
>-|TRBV28|TRBJ1-6|-
CASSKLSSYNSPLHF
TGTGCCAGCAGCAAGTTGAGCTCCTATAATTCACCCCTCCACTTT
>-|TRBV5-1|TRBJ1-1|-
CASSLVRGNTEAFF
TGCGCCAGCAGCTTGGTAAGAGGGAACACTGAAGCTTTCTTT
>TRBD2|TRBV19|TRBJ2-2|few
CASSPRLAGGTRGTGELFF
TGTGCCAGTAGTCCTCGACTAGCGGGGGGTACCAGGGGCACCGGGGAGCTGTTTTTT
>TRBD2|TRBV24-1|TRBJ2-7|-
CATSRGVAYEQYF
TGTGCCACCAGTCGGGGGGTGGCCTACGAGCAGTACTTC
>-|TRBV6-5|TRBJ2-5|-
CASSPWSAGGETQYF
TGTGCCAGCAGCCCCTGGTCGGCTGGGGGGGAGACCCAGTACTTC
>-|TRBV29-1|TRBJ2-1|-
CSPTGLGNEQFF
TGCAGCCCTACAGGGCTCGGAAATGAGCAGTTCTTC
>-|TRBV13|TRBJ1-1|-
CASGANTEAFF
TGTGCCAGTGGGGCGAACACTGAAGCTTTCTTT
>-|TRBV30|TRBJ1-2|-
CAWIQAESGYTF
TGTGCCTGGATACAGGCGGAGAGTGGCTACACCTTC
>TRBD1|TRBV5-1|TRBJ2-2|-
CASGPGTGALTGELFF
TGCGCCAGCGGACCCGGGACAGGTGCACTCACCGGGGAGCTGTTTTTT
>-|TRBV10-3|TRBJ2-3|-
CAISFDGGSTDTQYF
TGTGCCATCAGCTTCGACGGGGGTAGCACAGATACGCAGTATTTT
>-|TRBV5-1|TRBJ1-1|-
CASSSTTLGPTEAFF
TGCGCCAGCAGCTCAACTACATTGGGTCCCACTGAAGCTTTCTTT
>TRBD2|TRBV10-1|TRBJ2-5|-
CASSPAGTSGIETQYF
TGCGCCAGCAGTCCCGCCGGGACTAGCGGTATCGAGACCCAGTACTTC
>-|TRBV6-5|TRBJ1-1|once
CASSYFLRDTEAFF
TGTGCCAGCAGTTACTTCCTCCGGGACACTGAAGCTTTCTTT
>-|TRBV20-1|TRBJ2-7|-
CSASVYEQYF
TGCAGTGCTAGCGTCTACGAGCAGTACTTC
>TRBD2|TRBV5-1|TRBJ2-3|-
CASSLFAFGRGLTTDTQYF
TGCGCCAGCAGCTTGTTTGCTTTCGGGAGGGGCCTTACCACAGATACGCAGTATTTT
>-|TRBV4-1|TRBJ2-2|-
CASSSHITGELFF
TGCGCCAGCAGCTCACATATCACCGGGGAGCTGTTTTTT
>TRBD1|TRBV19|TRBJ1-5|many
CASSSDRGRRHQPQHF
TGTGCCAGTAGTAGCGACAGGGGCCGCCGACATCAGCCCCAGCATTTT
>-|TRBV19|TRBJ1-2|few
CASASLVANYGYTF
TGTGCCAGTGCCTCCTTGGTAGCTAACTATGGCTACACCTTC